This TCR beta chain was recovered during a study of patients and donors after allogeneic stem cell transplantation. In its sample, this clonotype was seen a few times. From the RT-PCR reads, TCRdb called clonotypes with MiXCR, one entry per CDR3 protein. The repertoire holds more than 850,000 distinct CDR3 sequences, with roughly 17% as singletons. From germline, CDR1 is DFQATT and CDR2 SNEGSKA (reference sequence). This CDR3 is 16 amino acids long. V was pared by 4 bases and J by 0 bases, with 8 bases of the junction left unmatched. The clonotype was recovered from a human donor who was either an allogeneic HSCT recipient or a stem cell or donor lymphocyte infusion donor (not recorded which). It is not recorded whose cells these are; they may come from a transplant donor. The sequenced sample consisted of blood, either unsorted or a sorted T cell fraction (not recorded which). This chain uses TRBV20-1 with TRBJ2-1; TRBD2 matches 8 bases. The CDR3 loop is CSATSPGLVSYNEQFF. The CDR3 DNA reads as TGCAGTGCTACTAGCCCGGGACTAGTCTCCTACAATGAGCAGTTCTTC.